Sequencing of this T cell receptor beta chain was carried out in a study of blood T cell repertoires in COVID-19 (dated by TCRdb to about 2020). For the wider study: Collaborator samples came from the United States, Italy and Spain and covered acute and convalescent phases of COVID-19. The material from the prospective study consisted of cDNA or gDNA derived from T cells, B-cell-depleted T cells, or PBMCs. Subjects who had been exposed to COVID-19, were actively infected with it, or had recovered from it provided the deeply sampled blood TCRbeta repertoires that made up the dataset. A freely available public database, intended as a resource for researchers studying the immune response to SARS-CoV-2, is where the repertoires were released. Samples came from the ongoing ImmuneRACE study (first 160 participants) plus 1,254 subjects from 6 global collaborators. The sample metadata nearly always contained a de-identified subject ID, COVID-19 status, age in years and sex. Where HLA class I and class II types were available, the types were taken from metadata supplied by the sample provider, not from assay-based typing.

Its CDR3 holds 14 amino acids, cysteine through phenylalanine. Only CDR3 DNA remains: 42 bases, in frame from the first base. CDR1 and CDR2 were assigned from the germline V gene (reference sequence) as LNHDA and SQIVND. V drops 5 bases and J drops 2 bases, leaving 12 bases in between. Study-level results and caveats: Clinical and demographic metadata were provided uncurated, with the amount varying by source and participant.

TCRbeta CDR3 regions were amplified from genomic DNA using the immunoSEQ Assay, a bias-controlled multiplex PCR. In the original analysis: The number of nucleated cells in each sample was estimated by amplification of reference gene primers within the assay. Sequence reads were collapsed and filtered to measure the absolute abundance of every unique TCRbeta CDR3 rearrangement. For each sample, productive Simpson clonality was calculated by taking the square root of Simpson's diversity index across productive rearrangements. What TCRdb holds here is the immuneACCESS table cut down to in-frame rearrangements. Part of the clones is not present; checked against another copy, under half of the missing clones reflect an unresolved V gene, and the others are unexplained. For V, J and clone size, that table is used; D and trimming come from the DNA. This sample has approximately 94,000 clones in its table, and roughly 85% of those were observed once. The top ten hold 9% to 14% of the sample.

In regard to this clone: Its antigen has not been determined. Base quality data are lacking; no much larger clone is found one base away.

The collaborating institutions used their own protocols to collect whole blood in K2EDTA tubes. For TCRbeta analysis, collaborator samples were shipped as frozen whole blood, as isolated PBMCs, or as DNA extracted from either sample type. The sequenced sample was peripheral blood. The TCR was taken from a woman in her seventies with acute or convalescent COVID-19. This chain is built from TRBV19 and TRBJ1-1; the D gene is perhaps TRBD1, on 5 matching bases. The CDR3 corresponds to CASSVGAGNTEAFF. In nucleotide form, the sequence is TGTGCCAGTAGTGTTGGGGCGGGAAACACTGAAGCTTTCTTT. The variable domain in full, with residues beyond the CDR3 obtained from the reference TRBV19 and TRBJ1-1 genes, is DGGITQSPKYLFRKEGQNVTLSCEQNLNHDAMYWYRQDPGQGLRLIYYSQIVNDFQKGDIAEGYSVSREKKESFPLTVTSAQKNPTAFYLCASSVGAGNTEAFFGQGTRLTVV.